Below are 27 T cell receptor beta chains sequenced from a single sample in a study of Graves' ophthalmopathy and Graves' hyperthyroidism. RNA transcripts were the source from which TCR beta CDR3 regions were amplified. Second-round multiplex PCR came after a first-round RT-PCR that employed HTBI primers. TCRdb re-called the multiplex PCR reads through MiXCR, storing one row per CDR3 protein. This sample carries roughly 610,000 distinct CDR3 sequences, about 20% of them seen once, and the ten largest clones take more than 5.5%. The sequenced material came from peripheral blood. The source is a woman in her late teens or twenties with stable Graves' hyperthyroidism. Some clones in this sample may be carry-over from other donors' samples.

The table lists this clonotype with many counts. The V gene is TRBV12-3 or TRBV12-4, the J gene TRBJ2-7; 9 nucleotides match TRBD1. V dropped 0 bases and J dropped 6; count of bases not matched to a gene: 3. This CDR3 comprises 14 residues. The CDR3, as DNA: TGTGCCAGCAGTTTAGCCTGGACAGGGGCCGAGCAGTACTTC. This codes for CASSLAWTGAEQYF.

This clonotype has just a few counts. The chain combines TRBV5-1 with TRBJ2-2; D unclear. Trimming cost V 1 base and J 4 bases, with 14 bases left between them. The germline V gene encodes CDR1 SGHRS and CDR2 YFSETQ. The CDR3 totals 16 residues. The CDR3 region is CASSLQVSGSTGELFF. CDR3 coding DNA: TGCGCCAGCAGCTTGCAAGTCAGTGGGTCCACCGGGGAGCTGTTTTTT. The full variable domain, in which reference TRBV5-1 and TRBJ2-2 provide the parts outside the CDR3, is KAGVTQTPRYLIKTRGQQVTLSCSPISGHRSVSWYQQTPGQGLQFLFEYFSETQRNKGNFPGRFSGRQFSNSRSEMNVSTLELGDSALYLCASSLQVSGSTGELFFGEGSRLTVL.

This clonotype was picked up one time. The rearrangement links TRBV3-1 to TRBJ1-2; D possibly corresponds to TRBD1 (6 bases). The V gene's germline CDR1 is LGHDT and CDR2 YNNKEL (reference sequence). The CDR3 is 14 amino acids. Trimming pared 4 bases from V and 6 bases from J, leaving 15 bases between. As DNA, the CDR3 is TGTGCCAGCAGCCGGTTCAGGGGAGAAGATGGCTACACCTTC. Its protein product is CASSRFRGEDGYTF.

This rearrangement joins TRBV30 to TRBJ2-2, with TRBD2 matching over 10 bases. Germline CDR1 GTSNPN, CDR2 SVGIG (reference sequence). The CDR3 totals 17 residues. Losses at the gene ends were 0 bases for V and 1 base for J; bases not matched to a gene: 5. The CDR3 is CAWSVRTSGKNTGELFF. The DNA of the CDR3 is TGTGCCTGGAGTGTCAGAACTAGCGGGAAGAACACCGGGGAGCTGTTTTTT.

The chain combines TRBV2 with TRBJ1-2, with D maybe TRBD1 (5 bases). The ends were cut back, 3 bases at V and 8 bases at J, with 16 bases in the middle. Germline V gene sequence: CDR1 SNHLY, CDR2 FYNNEI. The CDR3 spans 14 residues. CDR3 region: CASSDSGVKGGYTF. CDR3 nucleotide sequence: TGTGCCAGCAGTGATTCGGGGGTTAAAGGAGGCTACACCTTC.

This clonotype was seen repeatedly, ten times or more. V gene TRBV7-9 combines with J gene TRBJ2-7; no clear D. Deletions cut 1 base from V and 6 bases from J, with 4 bases between. The length of the CDR3 is 11 residues. Germline V lookup: CDR1 SEHNR, CDR2 FQNEAQ (reference sequence). CDR3 region: CASSLEAEQYF. In DNA, the CDR3 is TGTGCCAGCAGCTTAGAGGCCGAGCAGTACTTC.

This clonotype was recorded many times. The CDR3 DNA sequence: TGTGCCAGCAGCCCTAACCCCGACAGCAACACTGAAGCTTTCTTT. It encodes CASSPNPDSNTEAFF. The V and J genes are TRBV27 and TRBJ1-1; possibly TRBD1 for D (5 bases). The V end was cut by 6 bases, the J end by 2 bases, with 16 bases between. The V gene's germline CDR1 is MNHEY and CDR2 SMNVEV (reference sequence). The CDR3 is made up of 15 amino acids.

In its sample, this clonotype was seen a few times. The chain has TRBV28 and TRBJ1-2, with D unresolved. CDR1 and CDR2 from the germline V gene are MDHEN and SYDVKM. The V and J ends lost 6 bases and 4 bases respectively, with 15 bases between them. The CDR3 has 14 residues. The CDR3 DNA reads as TGTGCCAGCAGCCCCCTGGTGAAGCTCTATGGCTACACCTTC. Amino acid sequence: CASSPLVKLYGYTF.

This clonotype was counted many times. The chain couples TRBV12-3 or TRBV12-4 to TRBJ2-7; TRBD1 matches at 7 bases. V was pared by 2 bases and J by 0 bases, with 4 bases of the junction left unmatched. The CDR3 runs to 15 residues. CDR3 DNA sequence: TGTGCCAGCAGTTTAATGACAGGGCGCTCCTACGAGCAGTACTTC. Its protein is CASSLMTGRSYEQYF.

This clonotype was counted many times. V gene TRBV4-1 combines with J gene TRBJ2-5; TRBD2 matches at 11 bases. The J segment lost 5 bases and the V segment lost 6 bases, leaving 5 bases of the junction unmatched. CDR1 is MGHRA, CDR2 YSYEKL, per germline. CDR3 length equals 14 residues. The CDR3 spells CASRKLAGVETQYF. The DNA for the CDR3 is TGCGCCAGCAGGAAACTAGCGGGGGTTGAGACCCAGTACTTC.

This clonotype was recorded many times. The chain uses TRBV12-3 or TRBV12-4 and TRBJ2-7; D unclear. Trimming shortened V by 2 bases and J by 7 bases, and 12 bases separated the two germline ends. The CDR3 loop spans 13 amino acids. CDR3 nucleotides: TGTGCCAGCAGTTTACAGGTATCGAGAGAGCAGTACTTC. The encoded protein is CASSLQVSREQYF.

In the case of this clonotype: Possible read error: a much larger clone is one base away. This chain uses TRBV9 with TRBJ2-7; 9 nucleotides align to TRBD2. The CDR3 is 14 amino acids. Germline V gene sequence: CDR1 SGDLS, CDR2 YYNGEE. The CDR3 sequence is CASSGPGLAYEQDF. CDR3 bases: TGTGCCAGCAGCGGTCCGGGACTAGCCTACGAGCAGGACTTC.

This clonotype was found many times. The chain links TRBV9 to TRBJ2-2; TRBD1 aligns across 8 bases. The CDR3 has 14 amino acids. The germline gives CDR1 SGDLS, CDR2 YYNGEE. The V gene end was trimmed by 3 bases and the J gene end by 6 bases; junction bases not matched to a gene: 4. The CDR3 spells CASSAGQVSGELFF. The DNA of the CDR3 is TGTGCCAGCAGCGCGGGACAGGTATCCGGGGAGCTGTTTTTT.

V usage is TRBV6-1 and J usage is TRBJ2-7; 8 nucleotides agree with TRBD1. The CDR3 sequence is 14 residues long. The germline V gene encodes CDR1 MNHNS and CDR2 SASEGT. Trimming took 6 bases from V and 3 from J; bases not matched to a gene: 7. CDR3 protein: CASSAGGAFYEQYF. In DNA, the CDR3 is TGTGCCAGCAGCGCAGGGGGCGCTTTCTACGAGCAGTACTTC.

This clonotype was observed a handful of times. The conserved closing phenylalanine or tryptophan is absent in this CDR3, likely reflecting a read error. Because the CDR3's place on the DNA is in doubt, the DNA is left out and the CDR3 is given as listed by TCRdb. The rearrangement joins TRBV6-1 to TRBJ2-5. With termini counted, the CDR3 has 10 amino acids. CDR1 and CDR2 from the germline V gene are MNHNS and SASEGT. CDR3 region: CASSLDGRLT.

This rearrangement joins TRBV12-3 or TRBV12-4 to TRBJ1-1; 8 positions agree with TRBD1. The CDR3 is made up of 15 amino acids. Trimming took 5 bases from V and 4 from J; bases not matched to a gene: 9. CDR3 residues: CASSLRTGMVTEAFF. In DNA, the CDR3 is TGTGCCAGCAGTCTTAGGACAGGGATGGTCACTGAAGCTTTCTTT.

This chain uses TRBV20-1 with TRBJ1-1; possible D gene TRBD1, 5 bases. Trimming took 3 bases from V and 5 from J, leaving 16 bases between them. This CDR3 is 14 amino acids long. CDR1 and CDR2 from the germline V gene are DFQATT and SNEGSKA (reference sequence). The CDR3 here is CSASTWGMGTEAFF. CDR3 sequence (DNA): TGCAGTGCTAGTACATGGGGGATGGGTACTGAAGCTTTCTTT.

This clonotype showed up many times. The V and J genes are TRBV19 and TRBJ1-1; no clear D gene. The CDR3 extends over 16 amino acids. V dropped 5 bases and J dropped 4 bases, with 20 bases sitting between them. Per germline, CDR1 LNHDA and CDR2 SQIVND (reference sequence). The CDR3 protein is CASSLPSWTGSTEAFF. Written as DNA, the CDR3 is TGTGCCAGTAGTCTCCCTTCCTGGACTGGGAGCACTGAAGCTTTCTTT.

The sample holds many counts of this clonotype. The J gene is TRBJ2-2, the V gene TRBV12-3 or TRBV12-4; 8 nucleotides align to TRBD2. V lost 5 bases, J lost 4 bases, and 6 bases stayed unmatched. CDR3 length equals 15 residues. CDR3 region: CASSIRLAGTGELFF. CDR3 in DNA: TGTGCCAGCAGTATTAGGCTAGCGGGCACCGGGGAGCTGTTTTTT.

In this sample, this clonotype turned up many times. V usage is TRBV10-3 and J usage is TRBJ1-2; D gene uncertain. Germline CDR1 reads ENHRY; CDR2 reads SYGVKD. The ends were cut back, 0 bases at V and 4 bases at J, with 15 bases in the middle. The CDR3 has 16 residues. This chain's CDR3 is CAISESRRNWLYGYTF. The CDR3 DNA is TGTGCCATCAGTGAGTCGAGGCGCAACTGGCTCTATGGCTACACCTTC.

Remarks on this clonotype: A much larger clone lies one base from this, so it may be a read error. The rearrangement joins TRBV28 to TRBJ2-2; D unclear. There are 17 residues in the CDR3. Germline CDR1 is MDHEN and CDR2 is SYDVKM. The ends were cut back, 8 bases at V and 5 bases at J, with 24 bases in the middle. The CDR3 spells CASGPGLDIARTGELFF. CDR3 DNA sequence: TGTGCCAGCGGCCCTGGCCTTGACATTGCGAGAACCGGGGAGCTGTTTTTT.

The CDR3 sequence: CASSSSGNYYEGYTF. CDR3 sequence (DNA): TGTGCCAGCAGCTCGAGTGGGAACTACTATGAAGGCTACACCTTC. The chain has TRBV7-9 and TRBJ1-2; no firm D call. Germline V gives CDR1 SEHNR, CDR2 FQNEAQ (reference sequence). This CDR3 has 15 amino acids. V lost 4 bases, J lost 8 bases, and 20 bases lay in between.

This clonotype came up a few times. A much larger clone is a single base away; this may be a read error. The chain couples TRBV2 to TRBJ1-3; no clear D. The CDR3 runs to 15 residues. Germline CDR1 reads SNHLY; CDR2 reads FYNNEI. Here the CDR3 DNA reads TGTGCCAGCAGTGAACAGTTTGGTTCTGGAGACACCATATATTTT. Translation: CASSEQFGSGDTIYF.

This clonotype was counted ten times or more. The chain has TRBV6-1 and TRBJ2-5; 13 bases are a match to TRBD2. The V segment lost 5 bases and the J segment 4 bases; nucleotides outside the gene matches: 25. CDR3 length: 22 residues. Germline values: CDR1 MNHNS, CDR2 SASEGT. CDR3: CASSQPRRGGLAGDPPRETQYF. The CDR3 bases are TGTGCCAGCAGTCAACCCCGGAGGGGCGGACTAGCGGGGGACCCCCCAAGAGAGACCCAGTACTTC.

The J gene is TRBJ1-1, the V gene TRBV4-1; 7 nucleotides agree with TRBD1. V lost 3 bases and J lost 6; bases outside the gene matches: 7. Germline loops: CDR1 MGHRA, CDR2 YSYEKL. CDR3 size: 14 residues. The CDR3 nucleotides read TGCGCCAGCAGCCAGGAAACAGGGGTTGCTGAAGCTTTCTTT. Protein product: CASSQETGVAEAFF.

This clonotype was recorded at least ten times. The V and J genes are TRBV12-3 or TRBV12-4 and TRBJ1-5, with 8 bases fitting TRBD1. The length of the CDR3 is 16 residues. V lost 3 bases to trimming and J lost 3 bases; unmatched junction nucleotides: 7. CDR3 loop: CASSFGQGAPNQPQHF. Written as DNA, the CDR3 is TGTGCCAGCAGTTTTGGGCAGGGGGCCCCCAATCAGCCCCAGCATTTT.

This clonotype appeared a few times. The chain combines TRBV12-3 or TRBV12-4 with TRBJ1-1, with D perhaps matching TRBD1 (6 bases). Trimming left V 5 bases short and J 9 bases short, with 19 bases between. The CDR3 extends over 14 amino acids. CDR3 region: CASSDRPTSTKAFF. CDR3 coding DNA: TGTGCCAGCAGTGACAGGCCTACATCAACCAAAGCTTTCTTT.